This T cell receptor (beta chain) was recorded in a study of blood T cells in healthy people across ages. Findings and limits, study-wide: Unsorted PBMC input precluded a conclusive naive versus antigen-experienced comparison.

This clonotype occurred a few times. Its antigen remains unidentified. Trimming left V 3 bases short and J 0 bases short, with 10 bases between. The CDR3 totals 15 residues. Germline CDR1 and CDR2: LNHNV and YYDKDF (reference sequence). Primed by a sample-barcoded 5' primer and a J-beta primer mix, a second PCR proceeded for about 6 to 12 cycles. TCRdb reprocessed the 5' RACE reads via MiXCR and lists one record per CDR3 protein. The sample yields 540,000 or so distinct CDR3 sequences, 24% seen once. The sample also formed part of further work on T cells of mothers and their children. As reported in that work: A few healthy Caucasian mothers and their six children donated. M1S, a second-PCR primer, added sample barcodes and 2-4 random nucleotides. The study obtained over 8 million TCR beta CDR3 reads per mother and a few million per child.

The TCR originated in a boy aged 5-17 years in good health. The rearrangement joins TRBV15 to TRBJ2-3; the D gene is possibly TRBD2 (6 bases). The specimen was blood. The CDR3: CATSSSGASTDTQYF. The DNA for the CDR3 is TGTGCCACCAGCAGTAGCGGTGCTAGCACAGATACGCAGTATTTT.